The 21 T cell receptor beta chains below come from one sample, sequenced in a study of regulatory T cells in long-lasting Graves disease. Through Arm-PCR of CDR3 regions and iRepertoire HTBI primers, TCR beta libraries were built. From the multiplex PCR reads, TCRdb called clonotypes with MiXCR, one entry per CDR3 protein. The sample holds 400,000 to 450,000 distinct CDR3 sequences, roughly a quarter seen once. The time point here: persistent/refractory GD, antithyroid drugs over 5 years with positive TRAb. The TCR library used RNA extracted from PBMCs. Sequenced here: peripheral blood mononuclear cells (PBMCs), sampled when the disease was refractory, from a patient treated with antithyroid drugs. These TCRs come from a female donor with Graves disease.

V gene TRBV19 combines with J gene TRBJ2-5, with D unclear. Trimming pared 9 bases from V and 5 bases from J, leaving 22 bases between. CDR3 length equals 15 residues. Germline-derived CDR1 and CDR2 are LNHDA and SQIVND (reference sequence). CDR3 region: CASRADPSSRETQYF. The DNA of the CDR3 is TGTGCCAGCCGGGCCGACCCCAGCTCGCGGGAGACCCAGTACTTC.

This clonotype was seen more than once but under ten times. The V gene is TRBV20-1, the J gene TRBJ1-1; D perhaps matches TRBD1 (5 bases). The CDR3 loop spans 15 amino acids. V was pared by 6 bases and J by 1 base, with 18 bases between. Germline V gene sequence: CDR1 DFQATT, CDR2 SNEGSKA (reference sequence). CDR3 loop: CSADPEGISNTEAFF. The CDR3 DNA reads as TGCAGTGCCGACCCAGAGGGGATCTCGAACACTGAAGCTTTCTTT.

This chain links TRBV4-1 with TRBJ1-2; TRBD1 is a possible D gene (5 bases). CDR3 size: 14 residues. V was pared by 3 bases and J by 5 bases, with 13 bases between. The germline CDR1 and CDR2 sequences are MGHRA and YSYEKL. This CDR3 is CASSHPGTDYGYTF. Written as DNA, the CDR3 is TGCGCCAGCAGCCATCCTGGGACGGATTATGGCTACACCTTC.

This clonotype was counted between two and nine times. The rearrangement links TRBV20-1 to TRBJ1-5, with D perhaps TRBD1 (5 bases). With 4 bases removed from V and 3 bases from J, the gap between germline ends came to 16 bases. The CDR3 covers 15 residues. Germline CDR1 is DFQATT and CDR2 is SNEGSKA (reference sequence). The CDR3 loop reads CSATSSTDYNQPQHF. CDR3 DNA: TGCAGTGCTACCAGTTCGACAGACTACAATCAGCCCCAGCATTTT.

This clonotype was found a few times. The chain carries TRBV7-3 and TRBJ2-7; possible D gene TRBD2, 5 bases. V lost 2 bases, J lost 7 bases, and 18 bases lay in between. Germline CDR1 SGHTA, CDR2 FQGTGA. This CDR3 region has 15 residues. The CDR3 nucleotides are TGTGCCAGCAGCTTATCGGGAAGCGAAGCTCGGGAGCAGTACTTC. This gives the protein CASSLSGSEAREQYF.

This clonotype appeared a few times. Written as DNA, the CDR3 is TGTGCCAGCAGCCAGAGTCGTGGGGGCGGCACTGAAGCTTTCTTT. Its protein is CASSQSRGGGTEAFF. V usage is TRBV3-1 and J usage is TRBJ1-1, with D possibly being TRBD1 (6 bases). The ends were cut back, 3 bases at V and 4 bases at J, with 15 bases in the middle. The CDR3 spans 15 residues. Looked up from germline, CDR1 is LGHDT and CDR2 is YNNKEL (reference sequence).

In its sample, this clonotype was seen a few times. The chain is built from TRBV6-1 and TRBJ2-6; no clear D. The V gene lost 6 bases and the J gene lost 2 bases, with 5 bases spanning the gap. The CDR3 runs 13 residues. CDR1 and CDR2 from the germline V gene are MNHNS and SASEGT. CDR3 sequence: CASRLAGANVLTF. In nucleotides, the CDR3 is TGTGCCAGCAGGTTGGCTGGGGCCAACGTCCTGACTTTC.

The CDR3 region is CASTRRTNTEAFF. The CDR3 DNA is TGTGCCAGCACCCGTCGCACGAACACTGAAGCTTTCTTT. The V call is TRBV3-1, the J call TRBJ1-1; D remains ambiguous. CDR1 LGHDT and CDR2 YNNKEL come from the germline V gene (reference sequence). V lost 7 bases, J lost 1 base, and 10 bases lay in between. This CDR3 is built from 13 residues. Filled out from reference TRBV3-1 and TRBJ1-1, the complete variable domain reads DTAVSQTPKYLVTQMGNDKSIKCEQNLGHDTMYWYKQDSKKFLKIMFSYNNKELIINETVPNRFSPKSPDKAHLNLHINSLELGDSAVYFCASTRRTNTEAFFGQGTRLTVV.

The sample holds many counts of this clonotype. This sequence joins TRBV28 and TRBJ1-2; D is unresolved. V lost 5 bases and J lost 4, with 20 bases in between. The CDR3 spans 16 residues. Germline V gene data show CDR1 as MDHEN and CDR2 as SYDVKM. Here the CDR3 DNA reads TGTGCCAGCAGTCCCATTCGTCAATTACAACTCTATGGCTACACCTTC. Translation gives CASSPIRQLQLYGYTF.

This chain links TRBV7-9 with TRBJ2-3, with 8 bases aligning to TRBD2. The germline V gene has CDR1 SEHNR and CDR2 FQNEAQ (reference sequence). V gave up 3 bases and J gave up 4 bases; unmatched junction bases: 6. The CDR3 is 15 residues long. CDR3 DNA sequence: TGTGCCAGCAGCTTCAGGGCGGGAGGACCAGATACGCAGTATTTT. Its protein is CASSFRAGGPDTQYF.

This clonotype was seen repeatedly, ten times or more. The V gene is TRBV29-1, the J gene TRBJ2-6; D unclear. The germline CDR1 and CDR2 sequences are SQVTM and ANQGSEA. Trimming left V 4 bases short and J 0 bases short, with 4 bases between. The CDR3 contains 13 residues. CDR3 region: CSVVISGANVLTF. CDR3 in DNA: TGCAGCGTTGTGATCTCTGGGGCCAACGTCCTGACTTTC.

The chain carries TRBV5-1 and TRBJ2-5, with 11 bases identical to TRBD2. This CDR3 spans 16 amino acids. Germline V lookup: CDR1 SGHRS, CDR2 YFSETQ. The V gene end was trimmed by 3 bases and the J gene end by 1 base; junction bases not matched to a gene: 5. Written as DNA, the CDR3 is TGCGCCAGCAGCTATGGGACTAGCGGTACCCAAGAGACCCAGTACTTC. Protein: CASSYGTSGTQETQYF.

This clonotype was observed many times. The J gene is TRBJ2-2, the V gene TRBV6-5; 11 positions agree with TRBD1. After removal of 4 bases from V and 4 bases from J, the junction contained 2 bases not matched to a gene. Per germline, CDR1 MNHEY and CDR2 SVGAGI. CDR3 length: 15 residues. The CDR3 DNA reads TGTGCCAGCAGTTCCGGGACAGGGGGCACCGGGGAGCTGTTTTTT. Protein sequence: CASSSGTGGTGELFF.

This clonotype occurred many times. The chain is built from TRBV28 and TRBJ1-5; no definite D call. Germline CDR1 is MDHEN and CDR2 is SYDVKM. Trimming took off 6 bases at V and 7 bases at J, with 16 bases between the two ends. The CDR3 contains 14 residues. CDR3 residues: CASRTSLVVQPQHF. The CDR3 DNA follows: TGTGCCAGCAGGACCTCCCTGGTAGTCCAGCCCCAGCATTTT. Combining the CDR3 with reference TRBV28 and TRBJ1-5 gives the whole variable domain DVKVTQSSRYLVKRTGEKVFLECVQDMDHENMFWYRQDPGLGLRLIYFSYDVKMKEKGDIPEGYSVSREKKERFSLILESASTNQTSMYLCASRTSLVVQPQHFGDGTRLSIL.

The table lists this clonotype with many counts. The genes are TRBV11-1 and TRBJ1-2; D gene ambiguous. The V end lost 5 bases, the J end lost 1 base, and 11 bases lay between the germline ends. Germline V gene lookup returns CDR1 SGHAT and CDR2 FQDESV (reference sequence). CDR3 length equals 14 residues. This CDR3 is CASSLVGSNYGYTF. CDR3 coding DNA: TGTGCCAGCAGCCTCGTCGGGAGTAACTATGGCTACACCTTC.

This clonotype has just a few counts. The CDR3 coding sequence is TGTGCCAGCTCACGGGACAGTCGGGTGGAGACCCAGTACTTC. Translating gives CASSRDSRVETQYF. The chain has TRBV18 and TRBJ2-5; 7 bases line up with TRBD1. J lost 5 bases, V lost 4 bases, and 7 bases had no gene match. The germline CDR1 and CDR2 sequences are KGHSH and LQKENI. CDR3 length equals 14 residues.

This sequence joins TRBV30 and TRBJ1-5, with TRBD1 as a possible D gene (5 bases). In germline, CDR1 is GTSNPN, CDR2 SVGIG (reference sequence). V shed 4 bases and J shed 6 bases, with 13 bases lying between them. The CDR3 is 13 residues long. The CDR3 loop is CAWTPQEGQPQHF. In DNA, the CDR3 is TGTGCCTGGACCCCACAGGAAGGTCAGCCCCAGCATTTT.

In this sample, this clonotype turned up a few times. V and J are TRBV5-1 and TRBJ2-5; TRBD2 is a possible D gene (5 bases). CDR1 is SGHRS, CDR2 YFSETQ, per germline. The CDR3 length is 15 residues. Trimming took 5 bases from V and 2 from J, leaving 16 bases between them. The CDR3 reads CASRSTRAEQETQYF. Written as DNA, the CDR3 is TGCGCCAGCAGGTCGACGCGGGCGGAGCAAGAGACCCAGTACTTC.

The gene calls are TRBV2 and TRBJ1-5, with a tentative D call TRBD1 (5 bases). The length of the CDR3 is 14 residues. The germline V gene has CDR1 SNHLY and CDR2 FYNNEI. The V end was cut by 6 bases, the J end by 7 bases, with 16 bases between. CDR3 coding DNA: TGTGCCAGCAGAGGGGCCCCTCAGAGGCAGCCCCAGCATTTT. It specifies CASRGAPQRQPQHF.

This clonotype was counted ten times or more. V gene TRBV11-2 combines with J gene TRBJ2-7; 8 positions agree with TRBD1. The V and J ends lost 1 base and 5 bases, in that order; junction bases with no gene match: 7. This CDR3 has 15 amino acids. The germline CDR1 and CDR2 sequences are SGHAT and FQNNGV. The CDR3 DNA is TGTGCCAGCAGCTTAGGGGCAGGGGGCATGGACGAGCAGTACTTC. Encoded protein: CASSLGAGGMDEQYF.

The rearrangement links TRBV5-1 to TRBJ2-2, with a weak D call TRBD1 (7 bases). V was clipped by 1 base and J by 3 bases, with 16 bases between them. CDR3 length: 17 residues. Germline CDR1 reads SGHRS; CDR2 reads YFSETQ. CDR3 DNA: TGCGCCAGCAGCTTGTCGCGGGACAGCCAATACACCGGGGAGCTGTTTTTT. Its protein product is CASSLSRDSQYTGELFF.